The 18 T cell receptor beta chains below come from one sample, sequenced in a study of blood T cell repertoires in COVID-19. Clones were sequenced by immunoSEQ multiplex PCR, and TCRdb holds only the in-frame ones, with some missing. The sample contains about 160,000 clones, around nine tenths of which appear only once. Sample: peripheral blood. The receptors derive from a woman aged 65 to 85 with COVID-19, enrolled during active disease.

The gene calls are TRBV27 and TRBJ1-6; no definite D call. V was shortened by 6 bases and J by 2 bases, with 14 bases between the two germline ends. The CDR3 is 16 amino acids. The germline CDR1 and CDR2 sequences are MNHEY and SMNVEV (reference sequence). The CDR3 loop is CASSPGPPPYNSPLHF. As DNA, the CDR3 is TGTGCCAGCAGCCCTGGGCCCCCCCCCTATAATTCACCCCTCCACTTT.

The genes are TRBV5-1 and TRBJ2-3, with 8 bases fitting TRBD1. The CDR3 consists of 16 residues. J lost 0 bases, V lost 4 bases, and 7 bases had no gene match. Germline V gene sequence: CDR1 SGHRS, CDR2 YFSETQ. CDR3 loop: CASSHGDRSSTDTQYF. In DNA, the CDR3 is TGCGCCAGCAGCCACGGGGACAGGAGTAGCACAGATACGCAGTATTTT.

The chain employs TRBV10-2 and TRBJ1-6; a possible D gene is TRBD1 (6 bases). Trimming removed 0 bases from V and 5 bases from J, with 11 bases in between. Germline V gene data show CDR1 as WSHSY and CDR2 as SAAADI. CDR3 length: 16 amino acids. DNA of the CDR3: TGCGCCAGCAGTGAGTCGCCGGGACATGATAATTCACCCCTCCACTTT. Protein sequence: CASSESPGHDNSPLHF.

DNA of the CDR3: TGTGCCAGCAGCTTAGGGACAAGCTCCTACGAGCAGTACTTC. Translation gives CASSLGTSSYEQYF. The chain recombines TRBV7-2 with TRBJ2-7; possibly TRBD1 for D (5 bases). There are 14 residues in the CDR3. In germline, CDR1 is SGHTA, CDR2 FQGNSA. Trimming shortened V by 1 base and J by 0 bases, and 7 bases separated the two germline ends.

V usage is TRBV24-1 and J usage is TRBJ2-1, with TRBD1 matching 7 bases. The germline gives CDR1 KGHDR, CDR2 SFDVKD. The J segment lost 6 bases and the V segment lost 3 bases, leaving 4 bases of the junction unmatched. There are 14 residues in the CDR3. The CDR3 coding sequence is TGTGCCACCAGTGATCTACAGGGGCGCAATGAGCAGTTCTTC. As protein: CATSDLQGRNEQFF.

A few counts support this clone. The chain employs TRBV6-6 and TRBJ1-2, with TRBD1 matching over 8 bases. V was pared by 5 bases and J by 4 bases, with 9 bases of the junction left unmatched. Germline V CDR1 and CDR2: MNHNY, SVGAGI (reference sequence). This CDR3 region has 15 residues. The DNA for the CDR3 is TGTGCCAGCAGTGATTCACAGGGGGGCACCTATGGCTACACCTTC. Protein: CASSDSQGGTYGYTF.

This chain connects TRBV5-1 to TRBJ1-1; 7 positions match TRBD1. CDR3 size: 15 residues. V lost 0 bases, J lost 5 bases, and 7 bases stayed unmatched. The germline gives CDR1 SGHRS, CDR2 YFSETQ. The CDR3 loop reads CASSLAAGGGTEAFF. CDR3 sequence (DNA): TGCGCCAGCAGCTTGGCCGCAGGGGGAGGAACTGAAGCTTTCTTT.

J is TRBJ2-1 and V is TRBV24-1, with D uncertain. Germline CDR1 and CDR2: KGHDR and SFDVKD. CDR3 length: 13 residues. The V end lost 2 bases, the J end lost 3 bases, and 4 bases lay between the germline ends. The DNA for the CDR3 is TGTGCCACCAGTGATTCGGGCTACAATGAGCAGTTCTTC. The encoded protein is CATSDSGYNEQFF.

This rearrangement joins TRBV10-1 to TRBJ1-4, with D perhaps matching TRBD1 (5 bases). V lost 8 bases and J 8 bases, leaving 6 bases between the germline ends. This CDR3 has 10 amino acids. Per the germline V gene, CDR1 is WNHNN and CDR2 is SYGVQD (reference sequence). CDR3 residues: CASGAEKLFF. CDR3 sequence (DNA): TGCGCCAGCGGGGCAGAAAAACTGTTTTTT.

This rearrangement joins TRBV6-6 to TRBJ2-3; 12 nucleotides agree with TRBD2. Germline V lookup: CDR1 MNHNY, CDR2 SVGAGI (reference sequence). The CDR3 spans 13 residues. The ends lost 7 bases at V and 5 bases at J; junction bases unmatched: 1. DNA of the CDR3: TGTGCCAGCACACTAGCGGGGGGAGATACGCAGTATTTT. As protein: CASTLAGGDTQYF.

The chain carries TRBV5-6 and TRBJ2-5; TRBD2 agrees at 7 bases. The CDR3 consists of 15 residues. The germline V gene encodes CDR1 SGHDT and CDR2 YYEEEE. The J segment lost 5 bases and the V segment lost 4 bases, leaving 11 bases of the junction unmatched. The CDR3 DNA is TGTGCCAGCAGCCCGGGGGTAGCGGGCGGGGAGACCCAGTACTTC. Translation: CASSPGVAGGETQYF. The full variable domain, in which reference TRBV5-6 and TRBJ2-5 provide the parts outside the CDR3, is DAGVTQSPTHLIKTRGQQVTLRCSPKSGHDTVSWYQQALGQGPQFIFQYYEEEERQRGNFPDRFSGHQFPNYSSELNVNALLLGDSALYLCASSPGVAGGETQYFGPGTRLLVL.

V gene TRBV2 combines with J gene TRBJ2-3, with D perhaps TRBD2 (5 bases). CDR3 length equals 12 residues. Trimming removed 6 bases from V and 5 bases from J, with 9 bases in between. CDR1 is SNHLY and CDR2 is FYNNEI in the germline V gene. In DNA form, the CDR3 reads TGTGCCAGCAGGCGGAGCGGAGATACGCAGTATTTT. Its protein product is CASRRSGDTQYF.

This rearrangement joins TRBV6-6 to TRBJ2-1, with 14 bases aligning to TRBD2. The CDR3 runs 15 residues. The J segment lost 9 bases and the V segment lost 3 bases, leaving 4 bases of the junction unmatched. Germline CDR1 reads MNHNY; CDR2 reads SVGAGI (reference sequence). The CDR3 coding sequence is TGTGCCAGCAGTTATACGACTAGCGGGGGGGCTGAGCAGTTCTTC. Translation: CASSYTTSGGAEQFF.

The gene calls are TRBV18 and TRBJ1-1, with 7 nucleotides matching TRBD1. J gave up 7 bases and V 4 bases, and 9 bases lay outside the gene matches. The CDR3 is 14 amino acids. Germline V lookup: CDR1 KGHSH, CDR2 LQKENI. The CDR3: CASSQDRDRVEAFF. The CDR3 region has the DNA TGTGCCAGCTCACAAGACCGCGACAGGGTTGAAGCTTTCTTT.

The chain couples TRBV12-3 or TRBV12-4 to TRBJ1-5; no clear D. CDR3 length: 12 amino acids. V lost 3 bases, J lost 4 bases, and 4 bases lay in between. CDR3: CASSFQNQPQHF. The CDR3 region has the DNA TGTGCCAGCAGTTTTCAGAATCAGCCCCAGCATTTT.

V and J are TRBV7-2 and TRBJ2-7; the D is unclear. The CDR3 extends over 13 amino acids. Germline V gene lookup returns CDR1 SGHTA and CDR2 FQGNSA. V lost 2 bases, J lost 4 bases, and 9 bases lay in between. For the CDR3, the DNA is TGTGCCAGCAGCTTACTCCAGATTTACGAGCAGTACTTC. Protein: CASSLLQIYEQYF.

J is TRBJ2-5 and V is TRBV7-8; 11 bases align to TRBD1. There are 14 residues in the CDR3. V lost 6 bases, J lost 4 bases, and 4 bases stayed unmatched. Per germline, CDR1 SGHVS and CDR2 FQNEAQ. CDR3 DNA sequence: TGTGCCAGCAGTCCAGGGACAGGGGGAGAGACCCAGTACTTC. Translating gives CASSPGTGGETQYF.

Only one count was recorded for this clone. CDR3 bases: TGTGCCAGTAGACAGACTAGCCGGGCGACCCAGTACTTC. Its translation is CASRQTSRATQYF. The J gene is TRBJ2-5, the V gene TRBV19; 7 positions match TRBD2. Trimming removed 6 bases from V and 7 bases from J; junction bases left unmatched: 8. The germline V gene has CDR1 LNHDA and CDR2 SQIVND (reference sequence). The CDR3 sequence is 13 residues long.